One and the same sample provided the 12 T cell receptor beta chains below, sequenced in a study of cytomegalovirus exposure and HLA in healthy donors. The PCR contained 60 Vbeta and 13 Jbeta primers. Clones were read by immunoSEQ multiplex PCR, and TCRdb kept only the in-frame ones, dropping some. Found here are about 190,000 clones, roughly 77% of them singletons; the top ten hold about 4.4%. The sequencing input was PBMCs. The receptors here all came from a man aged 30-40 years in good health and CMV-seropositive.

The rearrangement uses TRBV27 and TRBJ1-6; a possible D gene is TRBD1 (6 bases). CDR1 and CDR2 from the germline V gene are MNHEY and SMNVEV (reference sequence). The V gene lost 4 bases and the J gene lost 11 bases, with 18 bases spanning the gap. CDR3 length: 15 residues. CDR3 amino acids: CASSSPRDIVAPLHF. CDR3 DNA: TGTGCCAGCAGTTCCCCCCGGGACATCGTAGCACCCCTCCACTTT.

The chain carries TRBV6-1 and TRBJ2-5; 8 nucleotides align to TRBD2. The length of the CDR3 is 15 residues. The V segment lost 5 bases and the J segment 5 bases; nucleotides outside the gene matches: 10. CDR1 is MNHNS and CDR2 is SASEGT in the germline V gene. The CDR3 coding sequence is TGTGCCAGCAGTCAGACGGGGGGGCGGGAGGAGACCCAGTACTTC. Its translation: CASSQTGGREETQYF.

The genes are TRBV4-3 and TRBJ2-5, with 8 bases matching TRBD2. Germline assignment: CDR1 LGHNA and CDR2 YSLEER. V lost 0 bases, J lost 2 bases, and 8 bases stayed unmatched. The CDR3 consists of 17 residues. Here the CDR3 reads CASSQDIRTSPQETQYF. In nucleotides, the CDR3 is TGCGCCAGCAGCCAAGATATCCGGACTAGCCCTCAAGAGACCCAGTACTTC.

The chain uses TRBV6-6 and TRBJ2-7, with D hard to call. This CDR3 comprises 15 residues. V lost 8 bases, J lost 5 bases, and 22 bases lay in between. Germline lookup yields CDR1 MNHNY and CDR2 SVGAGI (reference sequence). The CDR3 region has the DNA TGTGCCAGCCTCCGAAACCGCCAGGTCTCGAACGAGCAGTACTTC. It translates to CASLRNRQVSNEQYF.

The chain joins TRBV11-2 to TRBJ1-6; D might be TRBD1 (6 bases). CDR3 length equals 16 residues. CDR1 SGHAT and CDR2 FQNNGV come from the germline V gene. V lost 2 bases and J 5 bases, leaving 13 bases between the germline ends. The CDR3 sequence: CASSLRGTQDNSPLHF. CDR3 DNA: TGTGCCAGCAGCTTAAGGGGGACACAAGATAATTCACCCCTCCACTTT.

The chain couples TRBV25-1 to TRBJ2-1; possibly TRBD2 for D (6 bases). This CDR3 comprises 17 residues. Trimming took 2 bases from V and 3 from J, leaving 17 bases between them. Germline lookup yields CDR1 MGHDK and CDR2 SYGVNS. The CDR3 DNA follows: TGTGCCAGCAGTGAACTACCGCGGGGCGGGCTCTACAATGAGCAGTTCTTC. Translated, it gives CASSELPRGGLYNEQFF.

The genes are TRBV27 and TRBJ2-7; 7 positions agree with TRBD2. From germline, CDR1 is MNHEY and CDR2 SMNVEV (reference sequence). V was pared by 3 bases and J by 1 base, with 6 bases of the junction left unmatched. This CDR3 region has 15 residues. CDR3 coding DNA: TGTGCCAGCAGTTTGTCTAGCGGACCTTCCTACGAGCAGTACTTC. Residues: CASSLSSGPSYEQYF.

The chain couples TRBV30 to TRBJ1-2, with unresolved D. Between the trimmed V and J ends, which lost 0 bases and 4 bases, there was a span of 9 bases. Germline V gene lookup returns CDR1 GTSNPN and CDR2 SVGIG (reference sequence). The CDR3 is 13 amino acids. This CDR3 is CAWSVRPGYGYTF. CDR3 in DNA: TGTGCCTGGAGTGTACGGCCGGGCTATGGCTACACCTTC.

The CDR3 spells CASSILAGQETQYF. The CDR3 nucleotides are TGTGCCAGTAGTATACTAGCGGGACAAGAGACCCAGTACTTC. This chain connects TRBV19 to TRBJ2-5, with 9 bases aligning to TRBD2. This CDR3 contains 14 residues. Trimming cost V 2 bases and J 2 bases; bases outside gene matches: 0. The V gene's germline CDR1 is LNHDA and CDR2 SQIVND (reference sequence).

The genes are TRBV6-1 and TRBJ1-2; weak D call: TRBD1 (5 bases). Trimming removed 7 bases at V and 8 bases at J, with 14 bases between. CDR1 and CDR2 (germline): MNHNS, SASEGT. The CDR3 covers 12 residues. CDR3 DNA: TGTGCCAGCAACGGACACAGCCTCGGCTACACCTTC. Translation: CASNGHSLGYTF.

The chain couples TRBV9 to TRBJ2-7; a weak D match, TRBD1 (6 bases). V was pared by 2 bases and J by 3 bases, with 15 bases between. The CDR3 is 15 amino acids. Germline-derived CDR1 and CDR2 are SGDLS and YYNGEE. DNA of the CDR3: TGTGCCAGCAGCGTGGGGGACACACCCATCTACGAGCAGTACTTC. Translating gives CASSVGDTPIYEQYF.

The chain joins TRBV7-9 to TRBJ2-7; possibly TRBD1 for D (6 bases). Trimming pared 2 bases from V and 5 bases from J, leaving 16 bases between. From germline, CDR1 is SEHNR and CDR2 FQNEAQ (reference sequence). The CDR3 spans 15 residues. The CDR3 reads CASSLWAGVFNEQYF. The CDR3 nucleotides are TGTGCCAGCAGCTTATGGGCAGGGGTCTTCAACGAGCAGTACTTC.